This T cell receptor beta chain comes out of a study of blood T cell repertoires in COVID-19. Study in general: The United States, Italy and Spain were the sources of the acute and convalescent COVID-19 samples.

Germline CDR1 is MNHNS and CDR2 is SASEGT. The trim removed 3 bases at V and 8 bases at J, leaving 11 bases unmatched. This CDR3 has 16 amino acids. Using immunoSEQ multiplex PCR, the repertoire was profiled, and TCRdb retains in-frame clones only, with some absent. The top ten hold about 5% of the sample, which has approximately 69,000 clones, 90% seen once. The clonotype was recovered from a man in his forties or fifties with acute or convalescent COVID-19. The gene calls are TRBV6-1 and TRBJ2-2; 8 bases are a match to TRBD1. What was sequenced was peripheral blood. CDR3 coding DNA: TGTGCCAGCAGTGATCGGACAGGGCTGAGTTGGGGGGAGCTGTTTTTT. It codes for CASSDRTGLSWGELFF.